This T cell receptor (beta chain) was obtained from a study of blood T cell repertoires in COVID-19. Study summary: T cells, B-cell-depleted T cells, or PBMCs supplied cDNA or gDNA.

Only in-frame clones appear in the TCRdb table, and some are missing; sequencing was by immunoSEQ multiplex PCR. The table records about 97,000 clones, about nine tenths of them present only once. This TCR came from a man in his fifties or sixties with acute or convalescent COVID-19. Specimen: peripheral blood.

CDR3 bases: TGTGCCAGCAGCTTTGCGGGACAGGGTTCCTACGAGCAGTACGTC. Its translation is CASSFAGQGSYEQYV. The V and J genes are TRBV11-2 and TRBJ2-7; TRBD1 matches at 9 bases. V lost 3 bases and J lost 1; bases outside the gene matches: 4. Germline V gene data show CDR1 as SGHAT and CDR2 as FQNNGV. CDR3 length: 15 residues.